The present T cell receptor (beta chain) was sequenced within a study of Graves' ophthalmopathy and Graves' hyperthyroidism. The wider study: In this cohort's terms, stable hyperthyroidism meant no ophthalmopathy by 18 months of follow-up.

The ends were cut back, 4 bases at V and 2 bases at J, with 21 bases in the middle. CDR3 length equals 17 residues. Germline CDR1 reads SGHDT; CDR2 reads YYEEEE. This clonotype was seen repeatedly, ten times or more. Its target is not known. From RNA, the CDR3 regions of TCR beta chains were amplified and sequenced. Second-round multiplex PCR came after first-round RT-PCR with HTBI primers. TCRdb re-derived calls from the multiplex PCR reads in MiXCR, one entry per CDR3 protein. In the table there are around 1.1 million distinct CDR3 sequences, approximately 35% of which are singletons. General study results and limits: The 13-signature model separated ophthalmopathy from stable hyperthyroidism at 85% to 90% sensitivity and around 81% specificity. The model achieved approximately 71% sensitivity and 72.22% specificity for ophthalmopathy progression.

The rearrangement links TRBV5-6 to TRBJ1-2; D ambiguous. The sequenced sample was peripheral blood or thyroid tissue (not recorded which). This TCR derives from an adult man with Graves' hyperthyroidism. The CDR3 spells CASSLTVQAKINYGYTF. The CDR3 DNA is TGTGCCAGCAGCCTAACAGTCCAGGCTAAAATCAACTATGGCTACACCTTC.